The table lists the clone carrying this TCR beta chain with a few counts. The sample comes from a study of blood T cells in healthy people across ages. Study-level information: There was about one barcoded beta molecule captured by template switching per two T cells.

PCR was performed a second time for roughly 7 to 12 cycles using a sample-barcoded 5' primer and a J-beta primer mix. Unique molecular identifiers of 12 random nucleotides labeled each cDNA. One entry per CDR3 protein, called by TCRdb with MiXCR from the 5' RACE reads. The data contain 500,000 to 700,000 distinct CDR3 sequences, about 30% of them singletons. Germline V CDR1 and CDR2: LGHNA, YSLEER. Deletions cut 4 bases from V and 3 bases from J, with 9 bases between. The CDR3 runs to 13 residues. The receptor's source is an elderly woman in good health. Sequenced sample: blood. J is TRBJ1-1 and V is TRBV4-3; D call uncertain. The CDR3 here is CASSPELDTEAFF. DNA for the CDR3: TGCGCCAGCAGCCCAGAGCTGGACACTGAAGCTTTCTTT.